This T cell receptor beta chain came from a study of identical twins' blood T cells. TCRdb processed the 5' RACE reads anew with MiXCR; each CDR3 protein has one entry. The sample yields 400,000 or so distinct CDR3 sequences, under 30% seen once. This clonotype was seen more than once but under ten times. V dropped 7 bases and J dropped 4 bases, with 10 bases sitting between them. The CDR3 runs to 13 residues. Germline V gene data show CDR1 as SNHLY and CDR2 as FYNNEI. Three pairs of healthy female monozygous twins were the donors. Likely shared infections and vaccines: all three twin pairs were reared together.

The gene calls are TRBV2 and TRBJ2-2, with unresolved D. The clonotype was recovered from a woman aged 18 to 55 in good health. Sequenced sample: PBMCs. The CDR3 is CASNGPGTGELFF. The CDR3 region has the DNA TGTGCCAGCAACGGACCGGGCACCGGGGAGCTGTTTTTT.